The clone carrying this T cell receptor (beta chain) was recorded at least ten times. The CDR3 has 14 amino acids. Looked up from germline, CDR1 is DFQATT and CDR2 is SNEGSKA (reference sequence). V lost 4 bases and J lost 4; bases outside the gene matches: 8. MiXCR was run by TCRdb on the 5' RACE reads, yielding one entry per CDR3 protein. The top ten clones hold under 2.5% of a sample with about 46,000 distinct CDR3 sequences, about 2% of them seen once. This sample is part of a study of neurological immune-mediated disorders. The source of this sequence is a woman aged 40 to 50 with multiple sclerosis. The specimen was PBMCs. V and J are TRBV20-1 and TRBJ1-2; TRBD1 agrees at 8 bases. CDR3 DNA sequence: TGCAGTGCTAAAGATGGACAGGGCGCCTATGGCTACACCTTC. As protein: CSAKDGQGAYGYTF.